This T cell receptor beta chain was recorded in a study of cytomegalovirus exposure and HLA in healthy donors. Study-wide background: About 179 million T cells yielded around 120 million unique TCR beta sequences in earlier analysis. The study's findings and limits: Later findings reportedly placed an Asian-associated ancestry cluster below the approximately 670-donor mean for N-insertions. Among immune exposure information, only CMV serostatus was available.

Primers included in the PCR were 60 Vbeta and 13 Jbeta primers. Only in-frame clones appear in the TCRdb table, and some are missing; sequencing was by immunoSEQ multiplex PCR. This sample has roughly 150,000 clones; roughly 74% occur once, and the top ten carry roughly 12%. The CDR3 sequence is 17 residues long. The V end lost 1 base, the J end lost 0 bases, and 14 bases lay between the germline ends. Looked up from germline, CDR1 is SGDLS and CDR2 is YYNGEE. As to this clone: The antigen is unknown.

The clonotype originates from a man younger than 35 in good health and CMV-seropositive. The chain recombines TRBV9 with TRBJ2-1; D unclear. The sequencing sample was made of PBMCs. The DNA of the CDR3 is TGTGCCAGCAGCGTATCGCGAGCCCCGAGCTCCTACAATGAGCAGTTCTTC. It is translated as CASSVSRAPSSYNEQFF.